A selection of T cell receptor beta chains follows, all from one sample in a study of cytomegalovirus exposure and HLA in healthy donors. TCRdb keeps only in-frame clones here, not all; method: immunoSEQ multiplex PCR. The data contain around 200,000 clones, over 75% of them singletons. Sequencing used PBMCs. These receptors all come from a woman in her forties or fifties in good health and CMV-seropositive. CDR3s include the opening cysteine and the closing phenylalanine or tryptophan. D genes are given only for firm matches. Size values are once, few and many counts, or a class for expanded clones, and some rows have none.

>-|TRBD1|TRBJ2-7|TRBV6-5
CASGRGTERNEQYF
TGTGCCAGCGGGCGAGGGACAGAGAGAAACGAGCAGTACTTC
>-|TRBD2|TRBJ2-5|TRBV13
CASSIPSGEETQYF
TGTGCCAGCAGCATCCCTAGCGGGGAAGAGACCCAGTACTTC
>-|TRBD1|TRBJ2-5|TRBV6-5
CASSYLGQIKETQYF
TGTGCCAGCAGTTACCTGGGACAGATAAAAGAGACCCAGTACTTC
>-|-|TRBJ2-5|TRBV28
CASRAAVETQYF
TGTGCCAGCAGGGCGGCTGTCGAGACCCAGTACTTC
>-|TRBD1|TRBJ1-4|TRBV28
CASSLHGTDNEKLFF
TGTGCCAGCAGTTTGCACGGGACAGACAATGAAAAACTGTTTTTT
>-|-|TRBJ1-2|TRBV5-1
CASSLAGDYGYTF
TGCGCCAGCAGCTTGGCCGGGGACTATGGCTACACCTTC
>few|TRBD1|TRBJ1-1|TRBV5-1
CASAGGQGGTEAFF
TGCGCCTCGGCAGGGGGACAGGGCGGCACTGAAGCTTTCTTT
>once|TRBD1|TRBJ2-2|TRBV7-9
CASSLAGQGADTGELFF
TGTGCCAGCAGCTTAGCGGGACAGGGGGCGGACACCGGGGAGCTGTTTTTT
>-|TRBD1|TRBJ2-3|TRBV19
CASSLGQLTDTQYF
TGTGCCAGTAGTTTGGGACAGCTCACAGATACGCAGTATTTT
>-|TRBD1|TRBJ2-7|TRBV2
CASSYGTGDEQYF
TGTGCCAGCAGTTACGGGACAGGGGACGAGCAGTACTTC
>-|-|TRBJ2-7|TRBV6-6
CASSRRTVYEQYF
TGTGCCAGCAGTCGCCGGACAGTCTACGAGCAGTACTTC
>-|-|TRBJ2-1|TRBV15
CATSPIDSWSDNEQFF
TGTGCCACCAGCCCTATAGACAGCTGGTCGGACAATGAGCAGTTCTTC